This passage covers 26 T cell receptor beta chains from one sample sequenced in a study of blood T cell repertoires in COVID-19. Here immunoSEQ multiplex PCR was the method, and the copy in TCRdb shows in-frame clones only, minus some. The sample lists 120,000 to 150,000 clones; more than 65% were seen once. The specimen was peripheral blood. These TCRs come from a woman between 45 and 60 years old in a cohort sampled during active or convalescent COVID-19.

Written as DNA, the CDR3 is TGTGCCAGCAGACCGGGACAGGGGGGAGGGAATGAAAAACTGTTTTTT. Its protein is CASRPGQGGGNEKLFF. The V call is TRBV7-8, the J call TRBJ1-4; 11 nucleotides match TRBD1. CDR1 is SGHVS, CDR2 FQNEAQ, per germline. The CDR3 is made up of 16 amino acids. V was clipped by 6 bases and J by 5 bases; unmatched bases: 8.

This clone was seen more than once but under ten times. The CDR3 DNA reads TGTGCCTGGAGGCAGGGCTTGAACACCGGGGAGCTGTTTTTT. Its protein product is CAWRQGLNTGELFF. The rearrangement links TRBV30 to TRBJ2-2, with TRBD1 as a possible D gene (5 bases). The CDR3 consists of 14 residues. V lost 3 bases and J lost 1, with 9 bases in between. Germline V gene sequence: CDR1 GTSNPN, CDR2 SVGIG (reference sequence).

In its sample, this clone was seen a few times. The rearrangement uses TRBV2 and TRBJ2-5; a weak D match, TRBD2 (5 bases). Germline-derived CDR1 and CDR2 are SNHLY and FYNNEI. The CDR3 is 17 residues long. With 6 bases removed from V and 0 bases from J, the gap between germline ends came to 20 bases. DNA of the CDR3: TGTGCCAGCAGCGAGTGGGGAGTAATGGCGAACCAAGAGACCCAGTACTTC. It translates to CASSEWGVMANQETQYF.

The V gene is TRBV20-1, the J gene TRBJ2-7, with 8 bases lining up with TRBD1. Germline V CDR1 and CDR2: DFQATT, SNEGSKA (reference sequence). The CDR3 contains 15 residues. V was clipped by 3 bases and J by 0 bases; unmatched bases: 7. The CDR3 region is CSASIPDRGSYEQYF. In nucleotides, the CDR3 is TGCAGTGCTAGTATTCCAGACAGGGGCTCCTACGAGCAGTACTTC.

The gene calls are TRBV3-1 (or the pseudogene TRBV3-2) and TRBJ1-1; 10 nucleotides align to TRBD1. This CDR3 has 16 amino acids. Germline CDR1 reads LGHDT; CDR2 reads YNNKEL (reference sequence). The J segment lost 2 bases and the V segment lost 5 bases, leaving 8 bases of the junction unmatched. CDR3 in amino acids: CASSSRQGAGNTEAFF. In DNA, the CDR3 is TGTGCCAGCAGCTCACGACAGGGGGCCGGAAACACTGAAGCTTTCTTT.

This chain links TRBV30 with TRBJ1-4; D gene unclear. CDR1 and CDR2 (germline): GTSNPN, SVGIG (reference sequence). Trimming cost V 0 bases and J 3 bases, with 5 bases left between them. The CDR3 contains 13 residues. CDR3 DNA sequence: TGTGCCTGGAGTGTATCCTCTAATGAAAAACTGTTTTTT. Its translation is CAWSVSSNEKLFF.

The chain has TRBV30 and TRBJ2-1; D perhaps matches TRBD1 (6 bases). The CDR3 loop spans 12 amino acids. Germline-derived CDR1 and CDR2 are GTSNPN and SVGIG (reference sequence). V was cut by 4 bases and J by 9 bases, with 13 bases left in between. In DNA form, the CDR3 reads TGTGCCTGGATGAAATTCAGGGGTGAGCAGTTCTTC. This encodes CAWMKFRGEQFF.

This chain connects TRBV4-1 to TRBJ1-6; 9 positions match TRBD1. With 4 bases clipped from V and 6 bases from J, the junction kept 7 bases outside the gene matches. Germline assignment: CDR1 MGHRA and CDR2 YSYEKL. The CDR3 consists of 16 residues. The CDR3 bases are TGCGCCAGCAGCCTAGCGGGGGGACAGGGTAATTCACCCCTCCACTTT. Translated: CASSLAGGQGNSPLHF.

The chain uses TRBV5-4 and TRBJ2-3, with a possible D match to TRBD1 (6 bases). Germline V lookup: CDR1 SGHNT, CDR2 YYREEE (reference sequence). V shed 7 bases and J shed 3 bases, with 12 bases lying between them. The CDR3 consists of 13 residues. This CDR3 reads CASGSRGTDTQYF. The CDR3 DNA is TGTGCCAGCGGGAGCAGGGGTACAGATACGCAGTATTTT. Full variable domain (remainder filled in from reference TRBV5-4 and TRBJ2-3): ETGVTQSPTHLIKTRGQQVTLRCSSQSGHNTVSWYQQALGQGPQFIFQYYREEENGRGNFPPRFSGLQFPNYSSELNVNALELDDSALYLCASGSRGTDTQYFGPGTRLTVL.

This clone was picked up a small number of times. This rearrangement joins TRBV6-6 to TRBJ2-3, with 14 bases fitting TRBD2. Germline CDR1 and CDR2: MNHNY and SVGAGI (reference sequence). This CDR3 has 14 residues. Trimming at V came to 6 bases and at J to 8 bases, leaving 4 bases not matched to a gene. CDR3 nucleotide sequence: TGTGCCAGCAGGCTGACTAGCGGGGGGGGTACGCAGTATTTT. It yields the protein CASRLTSGGGTQYF.

This clone turned up a few times. This chain joins TRBV7-9 and TRBJ1-4, with TRBD1 identical over 7 bases. The germline gives CDR1 SEHNR, CDR2 FQNEAQ (reference sequence). V gave up 5 bases and J gave up 6 bases; unmatched junction bases: 6. The CDR3 extends over 14 amino acids. The CDR3 reads CASSPRTGDEKLFF. CDR3 in DNA: TGTGCCAGCAGCCCCAGGACAGGCGATGAAAAACTGTTTTTT.

This chain links TRBV5-1 with TRBJ1-3; maybe TRBD1 (6 bases). This CDR3 is 16 amino acids long. Germline-derived CDR1 and CDR2 are SGHRS and YFSETQ. V lost 5 bases, J lost 0 bases, and 15 bases lay in between. The CDR3 region is CASSSDSTISGNTIYF. The CDR3 DNA sequence: TGCGCCAGCAGTTCGGACAGCACTATCTCTGGAAACACCATATATTTT.

The chain combines TRBV5-4 with TRBJ2-2; weak D call: TRBD2 (6 bases). CDR3 length equals 18 residues. Looked up from germline, CDR1 is SGHNT and CDR2 is YYREEE (reference sequence). Between the trimmed V and J ends, which lost 2 bases and 0 bases, there was a span of 17 bases. The chain's CDR3 is CASSLHLGASANTGELFF. Here the CDR3 DNA reads TGTGCCAGCAGCTTACACCTTGGGGCTAGCGCGAACACCGGGGAGCTGTTTTTT.

This CDR3 is CASSLQASTSGGLQETQYF. CDR3 bases: TGCGCCAGCAGCCTCCAGGCCTCAACTAGCGGGGGGCTTCAAGAGACCCAGTACTTC. The genes are TRBV4-1 and TRBJ2-5; TRBD2 matches at 12 bases. Germline trimming cut 4 bases from V and 2 bases from J; bases unmatched to any gene: 14. CDR1 is MGHRA and CDR2 is YSYEKL in the germline V gene. The CDR3 totals 19 residues.

The rearrangement links TRBV3-1 (or the pseudogene TRBV3-2) to TRBJ1-1; 7 bases are shared with TRBD1. Trimming took 4 bases from V and 6 from J; bases not matched to a gene: 8. This CDR3 has 14 amino acids. CDR1 and CDR2 (germline): LGHDT, YNNKEL (reference sequence). The CDR3 spells CASSPPGQVSEAFF. The CDR3 bases are TGTGCCAGCAGCCCACCCGGACAGGTTTCTGAAGCTTTCTTT.

The V gene is TRBV12-1, the J gene TRBJ2-7; TRBD1 is the table's D call, not checked against the DNA. TRBV12-1 is a pseudogene segment. The CDR3 sequence is 15 residues long. In DNA form, the CDR3 reads TGTGCCAGCAGCTTTGCCTTTGGACATCAATACGAGCAGTACTTC. This translates into CASSFAFGHQYEQYF.

V usage is TRBV24-1 and J usage is TRBJ1-2; 8 bases are a match to TRBD1. V was pared by 1 base and J by 5 bases, with 5 bases of the junction left unmatched. This CDR3 is built from 15 residues. CDR1 is KGHDR and CDR2 is SFDVKD in the germline V gene. CDR3 residues: CATSDFPGGAYGYTF. For the CDR3, the DNA is TGTGCCACCAGTGATTTTCCAGGGGGCGCGTATGGCTACACCTTC.

The rearrangement links TRBV10-2 to TRBJ1-2, with 9 bases fitting TRBD1. The V gene end was trimmed by 7 bases and the J gene end by 13 bases; junction bases not matched to a gene: 13. Germline V lookup: CDR1 WSHSY, CDR2 SAAADI. The CDR3 length is 13 residues. CDR3 protein: CASTPSQGAVFTF. In DNA form, the CDR3 reads TGCGCCAGCACCCCCTCACAGGGGGCAGTATTCACCTTC.

The chain carries TRBV10-3 and TRBJ2-7, with D maybe TRBD2 (6 bases). Looked up from germline, CDR1 is ENHRY and CDR2 is SYGVKD. The germline V and J ends were trimmed by 0 bases and 6 bases, with 12 bases remaining between them. The CDR3 spans 14 residues. The CDR3: CAISESPGVGEQYF. CDR3 in DNA: TGTGCCATCAGTGAGTCCCCGGGGGTTGGCGAGCAGTACTTC.

The chain couples TRBV11-2 to TRBJ2-3, with 14 bases matching TRBD2. The CDR3 runs to 19 residues. J was trimmed by 3 bases and V by 1 base; bases with no gene match: 9. Germline V lookup: CDR1 SGHAT, CDR2 FQNNGV. CDR3 coding DNA: TGTGCCAGCAGCTTAGTTGTGGGACTAGCGGGGGATCGGACAGATACGCAGTATTTT. This sequence encodes CASSLVVGLAGDRTDTQYF.

The chain links TRBV7-9 to TRBJ1-2; 7 nucleotides match TRBD1. CDR3 length equals 18 residues. Germline V gene lookup returns CDR1 SEHNR and CDR2 FQNEAQ (reference sequence). V dropped 0 bases and J dropped 8; count of bases not matched to a gene: 18. In DNA, the CDR3 is TGTGCCAGCAGCTTAGCCGGCATTTTGCTAGACAGGGTTAACGGCTACACCTTC. Its protein product is CASSLAGILLDRVNGYTF.

This chain links TRBV7-9 with TRBJ2-5; perhaps TRBD1 as D (6 bases). CDR3 length equals 14 residues. CDR1 is SEHNR and CDR2 is FQNEAQ in the germline V gene (reference sequence). V shed 5 bases and J shed 2 bases, with 12 bases lying between them. The CDR3 DNA reads TGTGCCAGCAGCGATTGGGGGCTACAAGAGACCCAGTACTTC. This translates into CASSDWGLQETQYF.

The chain combines TRBV10-3 with TRBJ1-2, with a weak D call TRBD1 (6 bases). V was pared by 0 bases and J by 7 bases, with 12 bases between. This CDR3 has 14 amino acids. Germline values: CDR1 ENHRY, CDR2 SYGVKD. CDR3: CAISESGGAAGYTF. CDR3 nucleotide sequence: TGTGCCATCAGTGAGTCGGGGGGGGCGGCTGGCTACACCTTC.

The chain recombines TRBV10-1 with TRBJ2-7; the match to TRBD1 covers 7 bases. Germline loops: CDR1 WNHNN, CDR2 SYGVQD (reference sequence). V dropped 0 bases and J dropped 2; count of bases not matched to a gene: 7. The CDR3 extends over 16 amino acids. The CDR3: CASSESIRTGTYEQYF. For the CDR3, the DNA is TGCGCCAGCAGTGAGTCGATCCGGACAGGAACCTACGAGCAGTACTTC.

The chain combines TRBV7-9 with TRBJ2-3; a possible D gene is TRBD1 (5 bases). Germline CDR1 reads SEHNR; CDR2 reads FQNEAQ (reference sequence). The germline V and J ends were trimmed by 4 bases and 2 bases, with 10 bases remaining between them. This CDR3 is built from 14 residues. CDR3 in amino acids: CASSSQGSTDTQYF. In DNA form, the CDR3 reads TGTGCCAGCAGCTCCCAGGGTTCCACAGATACGCAGTATTTT.

V and J are TRBV6-6 and TRBJ1-6, with 7 bases that match TRBD1. This CDR3 comprises 14 residues. V was clipped by 6 bases and J by 8 bases; unmatched bases: 7. The germline V gene has CDR1 MNHNY and CDR2 SVGAGI (reference sequence). CDR3 sequence: CASRKDREDSPLHF. DNA for the CDR3: TGTGCCAGCAGAAAAGACAGGGAGGATTCACCCCTCCACTTT.